Reported below is one T cell receptor beta chain. Germline V gene data show CDR1 as MDHEN and CDR2 as SYDVKM. The CDR3 is 13 residues long. V lost 2 bases and J lost 14, with 17 bases in between. The source of the sample is a study of blood T cells in healthy people across ages. PCR was performed a second time for roughly 7 to 11 cycles using a sample-barcoded 5' primer and a J-beta primer mix. TCRdb redid the calling of the 5' RACE reads with MiXCR, one entry per CDR3 protein. The sample has roughly 800,000 distinct CDR3 sequences; approximately 25% are singletons. The same sample was also used in a study of T cells of mothers and their children.

What was sequenced was blood. The TCR comes from a boy aged 5-17 years in good health. The V and J genes are TRBV28 and TRBJ2-3, with D maybe TRBD2 (5 bases). The CDR3, as DNA: TGTGCCAGCAGTTTAGCCGAGGGCCGCAAGTCGTATTTT. Translating it yields CASSLAEGRKSYF.